The clone carrying this T cell receptor (beta chain) was recorded only once. As yet, its antigen is unknown. Antigen-specific CD4+ T cells were expanded (with viral peptide pools) by the ViraFEST assay ahead of sequencing. Culture lasted 10 days before CD4+ T cell isolation. Two doses of BNT162b2 or mRNA-1273 vaccine were administered to participants. Around 2 million PBMC were placed in each well, which was supplemented with approximately 9.2 IU/ml IL-2 and roughly 10 ug/ml peptides. TCRdb's table, derived via immunoSEQ multiplex PCR, lists solely in-frame clones and lacks some. Altogether over 25,000 clones are present, 80% being singletons, with the ten largest covering under 6.5%. Trimming shortened V by 0 bases and J by 15 bases, and 9 bases separated the two germline ends. Germline V gives CDR1 SGHDN, CDR2 FVKESK. The CDR3 spans 12 residues. This sample was taken from a study of vaccination effects on CD4 cells after COVID-19. Study-wide background: The median interval between the second dose and post-vaccine sampling was 72 days. Study conclusions and caveats: In the late period after vaccination, infection- and vaccine-induced clones contracted markedly. Few convalescent patients were included, and no early post-infection timepoints were sampled.

Sequenced material: CD4+ T cells from PBMCs cultured with SARS-CoV-2 spike peptides, taken after COVID-19 vaccination. The chain couples TRBV14 to TRBJ2-6; D not resolved. The source of this sequence is a human donor who received a COVID-19 vaccine. Some clones in this sample may be carry-over from other donors' samples. CDR3 loop: CASSQDVGHLTF. The DNA of the CDR3 is TGTGCCAGCAGCCAAGATGTTGGGCACCTGACTTTC.